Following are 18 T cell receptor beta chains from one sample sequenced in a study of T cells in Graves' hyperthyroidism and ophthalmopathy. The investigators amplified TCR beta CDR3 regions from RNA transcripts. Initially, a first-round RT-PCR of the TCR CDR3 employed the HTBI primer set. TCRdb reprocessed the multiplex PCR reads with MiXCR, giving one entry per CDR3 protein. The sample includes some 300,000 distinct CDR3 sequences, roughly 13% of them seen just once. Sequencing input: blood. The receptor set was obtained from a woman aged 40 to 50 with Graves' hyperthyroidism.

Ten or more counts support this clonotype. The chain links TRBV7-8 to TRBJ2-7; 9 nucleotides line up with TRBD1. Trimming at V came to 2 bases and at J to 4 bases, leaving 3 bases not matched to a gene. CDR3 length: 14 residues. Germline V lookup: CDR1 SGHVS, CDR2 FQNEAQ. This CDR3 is CASSLTDRGYEQYF. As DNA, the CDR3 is TGTGCCAGCAGCTTAACTGACAGGGGGTACGAGCAGTACTTC.

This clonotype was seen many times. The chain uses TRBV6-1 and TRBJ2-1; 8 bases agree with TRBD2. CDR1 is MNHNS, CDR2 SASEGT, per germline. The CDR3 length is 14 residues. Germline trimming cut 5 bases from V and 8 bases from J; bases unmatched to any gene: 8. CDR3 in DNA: TGTGCCAGCAGTCCGGGACTAGTTAGAGATGAGCAGTTCTTC. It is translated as CASSPGLVRDEQFF.

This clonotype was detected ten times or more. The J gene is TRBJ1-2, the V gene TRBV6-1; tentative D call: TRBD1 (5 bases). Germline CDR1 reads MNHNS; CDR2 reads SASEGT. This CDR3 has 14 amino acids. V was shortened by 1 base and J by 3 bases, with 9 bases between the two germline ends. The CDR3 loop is CASSEGQIYYGYTF. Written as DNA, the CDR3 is TGTGCCAGCAGTGAAGGACAGATCTACTATGGCTACACCTTC.

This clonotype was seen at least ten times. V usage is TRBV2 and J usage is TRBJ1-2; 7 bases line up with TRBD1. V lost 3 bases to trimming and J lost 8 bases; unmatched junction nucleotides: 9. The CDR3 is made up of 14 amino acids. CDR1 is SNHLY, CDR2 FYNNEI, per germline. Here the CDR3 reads CASSDQGGALGYTF. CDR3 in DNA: TGTGCCAGCAGTGACCAGGGGGGCGCCTTGGGCTACACCTTC.

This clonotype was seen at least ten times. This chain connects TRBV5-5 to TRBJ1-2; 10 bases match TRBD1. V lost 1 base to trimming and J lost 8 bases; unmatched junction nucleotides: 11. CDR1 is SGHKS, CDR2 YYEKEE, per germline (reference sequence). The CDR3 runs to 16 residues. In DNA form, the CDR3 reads TGTGCCAGCAGCTTGTTTTCTGGGACAGGGGACCTGGGCTACACCTTC. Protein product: CASSLFSGTGDLGYTF.

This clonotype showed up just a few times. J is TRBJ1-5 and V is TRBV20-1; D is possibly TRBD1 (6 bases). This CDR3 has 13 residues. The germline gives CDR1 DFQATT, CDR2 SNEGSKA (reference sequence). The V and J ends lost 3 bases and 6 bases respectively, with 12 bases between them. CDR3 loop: CSASGGGLQPQHF. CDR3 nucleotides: TGCAGTGCTAGTGGGGGGGGGCTTCAGCCCCAGCATTTT.

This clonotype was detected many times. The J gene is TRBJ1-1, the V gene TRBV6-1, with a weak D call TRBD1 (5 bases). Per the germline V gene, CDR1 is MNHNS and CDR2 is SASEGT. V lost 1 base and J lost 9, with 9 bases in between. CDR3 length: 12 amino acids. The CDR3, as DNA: TGTGCCAGCAGTGAAGTTATGGGACAAGCTTTCTTT. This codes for CASSEVMGQAFF.

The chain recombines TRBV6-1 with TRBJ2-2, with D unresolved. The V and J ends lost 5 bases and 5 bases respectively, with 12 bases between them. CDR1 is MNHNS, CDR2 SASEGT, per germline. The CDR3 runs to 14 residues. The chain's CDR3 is CASSPVYRTGELFF. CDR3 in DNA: TGTGCCAGCAGTCCTGTGTATCGGACCGGGGAGCTGTTTTTT.

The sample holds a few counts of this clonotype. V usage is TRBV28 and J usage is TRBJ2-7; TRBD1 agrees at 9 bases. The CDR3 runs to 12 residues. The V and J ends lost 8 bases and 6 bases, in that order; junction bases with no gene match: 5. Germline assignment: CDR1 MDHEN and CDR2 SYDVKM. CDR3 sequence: CASLGDRVEQYF. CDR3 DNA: TGTGCCAGCTTAGGGGACAGGGTCGAGCAGTACTTC. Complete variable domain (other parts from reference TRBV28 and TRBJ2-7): DVKVTQSSRYLVKRTGEKVFLECVQDMDHENMFWYRQDPGLGLRLIYFSYDVKMKEKGDIPEGYSVSREKKERFSLILESASTNQTSMYLCASLGDRVEQYFGPGTRLTVT.

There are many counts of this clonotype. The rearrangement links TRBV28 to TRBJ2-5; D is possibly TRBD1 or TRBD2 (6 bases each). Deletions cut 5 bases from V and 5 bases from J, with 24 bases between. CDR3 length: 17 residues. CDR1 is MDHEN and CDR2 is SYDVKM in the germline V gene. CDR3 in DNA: TGTGCCAGCAGTCACCTGGGGGGCTCGACATTTTGGGAGACCCAGTACTTC. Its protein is CASSHLGGSTFWETQYF.

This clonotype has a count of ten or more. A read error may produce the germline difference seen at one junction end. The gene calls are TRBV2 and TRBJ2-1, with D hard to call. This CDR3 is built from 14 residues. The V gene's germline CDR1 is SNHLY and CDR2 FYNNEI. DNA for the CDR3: TGTGCCAGCAGATATCTTGACCACTACAGTGAGCAGTTCTTC. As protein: CASRYLDHYSEQFF.

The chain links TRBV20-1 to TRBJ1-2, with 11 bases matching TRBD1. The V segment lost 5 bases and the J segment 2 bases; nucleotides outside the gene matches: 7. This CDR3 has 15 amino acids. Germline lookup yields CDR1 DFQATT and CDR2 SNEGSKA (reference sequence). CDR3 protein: CSAVTGTGGNYGYTF. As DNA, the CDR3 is TGCAGTGCTGTCACAGGGACAGGGGGAAACTATGGCTACACCTTC.

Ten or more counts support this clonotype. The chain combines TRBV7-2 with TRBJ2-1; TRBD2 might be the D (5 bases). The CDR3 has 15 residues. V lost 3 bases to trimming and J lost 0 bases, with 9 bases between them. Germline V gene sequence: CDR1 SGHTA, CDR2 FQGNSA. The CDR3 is CASSLWRSSYNEQFF. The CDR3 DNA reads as TGTGCCAGCAGCTTGTGGAGGAGCTCCTACAATGAGCAGTTCTTC.

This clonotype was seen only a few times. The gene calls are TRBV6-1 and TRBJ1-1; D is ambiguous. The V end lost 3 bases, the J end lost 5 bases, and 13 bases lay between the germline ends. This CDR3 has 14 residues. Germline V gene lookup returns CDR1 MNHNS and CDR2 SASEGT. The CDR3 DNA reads TGTGCCAGCAGTGACTCCGGGTCGCTGACTGAAGCTTTCTTT. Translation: CASSDSGSLTEAFF.

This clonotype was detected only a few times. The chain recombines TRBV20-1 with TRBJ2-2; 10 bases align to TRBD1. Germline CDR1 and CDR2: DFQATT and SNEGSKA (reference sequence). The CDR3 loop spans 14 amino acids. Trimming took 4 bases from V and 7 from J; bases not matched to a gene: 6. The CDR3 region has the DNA TGCAGTGCTACTCACGACAGGGGGCTCGGGGAGCTGTTTTTT. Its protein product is CSATHDRGLGELFF.

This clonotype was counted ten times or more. CDR3 nucleotide sequence: TGCAGAGCAGCCCAGGGATCCTACGAGCAGTACTTC. It encodes CRAAQGSYEQYF. This chain joins TRBV20-1 and TRBJ2-7; TRBD1 is a possible D gene (5 bases). Looked up from germline, CDR1 is DFQATT and CDR2 is SNEGSKA (reference sequence). The CDR3 sequence is 12 residues long.

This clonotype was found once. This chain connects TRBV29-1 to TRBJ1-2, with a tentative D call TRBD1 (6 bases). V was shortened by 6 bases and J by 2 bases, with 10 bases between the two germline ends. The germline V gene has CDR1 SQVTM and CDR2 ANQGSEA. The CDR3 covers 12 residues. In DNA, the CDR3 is TGCAGCGTCTGGACAGACAACTATGGCTACACCTTC. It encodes CSVWTDNYGYTF.

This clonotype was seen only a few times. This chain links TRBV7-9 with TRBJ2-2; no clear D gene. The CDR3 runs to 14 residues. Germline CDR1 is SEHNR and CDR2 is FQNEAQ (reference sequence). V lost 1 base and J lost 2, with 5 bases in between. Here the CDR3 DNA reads TGTGCCAGCAGCTTAGGTTACAACACCGGGGAGCTGTTTTTT. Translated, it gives CASSLGYNTGELFF.